This T cell receptor beta chain was sequenced in a study of human CD8 memory T cell subsets. UMI-labeled 5' RACE was used to make TCR beta libraries. TCRdb re-called the 5' RACE reads, yielding one record per CDR3 amino acid sequence without DNA. Its listing shows several thousand distinct CDR3 sequences. Germline V gene lookup returns CDR1 LGHNA and CDR2 YNFKEQ. The length of the CDR3 is 15 residues. Each subset gave duplicate vials of about 140,000 sorted CD8+ T cells for RNA. The J gene is TRBJ2-2, the V gene TRBV4-2; TCRdb reports TRBD2, a call that lacks DNA to check it against. The sequence came from a human donor in good health. Sequenced material: CD8+ T cells from PBMCs. The CDR3 sequence is CASSHGSWGTGELFF.